This T cell receptor (beta chain) was captured by sequencing in a study of blood T cell repertoires in COVID-19. At the level of the study: T cells, B-cell-depleted T cells, or PBMCs provided the cDNA or gDNA that served as material.

Those enrolled, adults aged roughly 18 to 95 years, came from about two dozen US areas. The CDR3 has 13 residues. V dropped 5 bases and J dropped 8; count of bases not matched to a gene: 8. Using immunoSEQ multiplex PCR, the repertoire was profiled, and TCRdb retains in-frame clones only, with some absent. The sample has fewer than 400,000 clones, about 87% seen once. Sequences were obtained from PBMCs or T cells enriched from blood (not recorded which). The sequence derives from a man aged 30 to 45 who had recovered from COVID-19. The chain links TRBV23-1 to TRBJ1-1, with TRBD1 matching over 7 bases. TRBV23-1 is an open reading frame whose function is uncertain. The CDR3 protein is CASSSDRDEEAFF. The CDR3 coding sequence is TGCGCCAGCAGTAGCGACAGGGACGAGGAAGCTTTCTTT.